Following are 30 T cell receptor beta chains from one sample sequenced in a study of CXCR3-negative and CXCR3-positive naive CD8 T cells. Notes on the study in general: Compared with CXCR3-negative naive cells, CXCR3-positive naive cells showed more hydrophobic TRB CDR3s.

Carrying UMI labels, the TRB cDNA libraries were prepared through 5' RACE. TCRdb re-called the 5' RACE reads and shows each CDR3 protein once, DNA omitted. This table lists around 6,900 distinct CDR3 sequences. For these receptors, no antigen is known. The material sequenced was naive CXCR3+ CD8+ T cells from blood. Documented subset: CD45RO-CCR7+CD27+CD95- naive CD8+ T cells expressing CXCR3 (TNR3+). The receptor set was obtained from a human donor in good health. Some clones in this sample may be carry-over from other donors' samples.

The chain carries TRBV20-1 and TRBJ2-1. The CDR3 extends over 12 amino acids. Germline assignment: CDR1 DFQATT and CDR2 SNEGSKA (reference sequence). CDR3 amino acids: CSARVRGNEQFF.

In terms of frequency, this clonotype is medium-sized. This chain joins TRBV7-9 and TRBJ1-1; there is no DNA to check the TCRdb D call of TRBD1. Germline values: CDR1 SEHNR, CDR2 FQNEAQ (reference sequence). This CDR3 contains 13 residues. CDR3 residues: CASSPQGALEAFF.

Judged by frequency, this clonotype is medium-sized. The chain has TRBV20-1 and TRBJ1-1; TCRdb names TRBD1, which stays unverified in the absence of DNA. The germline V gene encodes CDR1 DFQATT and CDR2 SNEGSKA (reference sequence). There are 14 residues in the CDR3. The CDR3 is CSARSIQGDTEAFF.

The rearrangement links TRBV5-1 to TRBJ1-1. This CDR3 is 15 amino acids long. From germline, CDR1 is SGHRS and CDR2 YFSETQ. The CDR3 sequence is CASSLDAETNTEAFF. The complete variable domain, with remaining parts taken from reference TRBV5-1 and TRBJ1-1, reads KAGVTQTPRYLIKTRGQQVTLSCSPISGHRSVSWYQQTPGQGLQFLFEYFSETQRNKGNFPGRFSGRQFSNSRSEMNVSTLELGDSALYLCASSLDAETNTEAFFGQGTRLTVV.

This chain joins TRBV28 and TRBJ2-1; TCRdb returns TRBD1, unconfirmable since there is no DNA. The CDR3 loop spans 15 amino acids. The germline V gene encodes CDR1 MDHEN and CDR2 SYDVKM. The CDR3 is CASSFIRSPYNEQFF.

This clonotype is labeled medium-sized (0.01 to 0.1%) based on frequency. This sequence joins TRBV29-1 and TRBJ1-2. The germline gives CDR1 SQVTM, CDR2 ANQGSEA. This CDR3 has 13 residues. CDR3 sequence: CSVEDRSNYGYTF. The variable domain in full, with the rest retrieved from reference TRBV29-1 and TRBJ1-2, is SAVISQKPSRDICQRGTSLTIQCQVDSQVTMMFWYRQQPGQSLTLIATANQGSEATYESGFVIDKFPISRPNLTFSTLTVSNMSPEDSSIYLCSVEDRSNYGYTFGSGTRLTVV.

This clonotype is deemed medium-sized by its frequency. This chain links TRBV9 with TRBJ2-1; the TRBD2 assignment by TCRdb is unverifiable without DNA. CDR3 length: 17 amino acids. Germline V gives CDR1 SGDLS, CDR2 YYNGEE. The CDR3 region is CASSGLSLAGAADEQFF.

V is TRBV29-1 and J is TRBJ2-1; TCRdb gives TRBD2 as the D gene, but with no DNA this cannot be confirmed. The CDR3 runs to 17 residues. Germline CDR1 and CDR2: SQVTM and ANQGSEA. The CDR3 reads CSVAGTSGRASYNEQFF.

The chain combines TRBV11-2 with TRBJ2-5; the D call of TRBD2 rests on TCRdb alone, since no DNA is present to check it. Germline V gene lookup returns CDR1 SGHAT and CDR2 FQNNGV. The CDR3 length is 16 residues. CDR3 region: CASSEGLAGVVKTQYF. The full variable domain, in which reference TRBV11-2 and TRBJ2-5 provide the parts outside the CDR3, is EAGVAQSPRYKIIEKRQSVAFWCNPISGHATLYWYQQILGQGPKLLIQFQNNGVVDDSQLPKDRFSAERLKGVDSTLKIQPAKLEDSAVYLCASSEGLAGVVKTQYFGPGTRLLVL.

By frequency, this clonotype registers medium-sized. The CDR3 protein is CASSLGSGSADTQYF. The V and J genes are TRBV5-1 and TRBJ2-3; TCRdb's D gene call, TRBD2, goes unchecked for lack of DNA. The CDR3 consists of 15 residues. CDR1 is SGHRS and CDR2 is YFSETQ in the germline V gene.

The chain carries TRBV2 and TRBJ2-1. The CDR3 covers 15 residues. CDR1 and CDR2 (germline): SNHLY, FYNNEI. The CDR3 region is CASSEGGSSYNEQFF.

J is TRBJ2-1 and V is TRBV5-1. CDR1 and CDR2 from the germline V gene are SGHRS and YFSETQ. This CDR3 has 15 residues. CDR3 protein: CASSLTGGADNEQFF.

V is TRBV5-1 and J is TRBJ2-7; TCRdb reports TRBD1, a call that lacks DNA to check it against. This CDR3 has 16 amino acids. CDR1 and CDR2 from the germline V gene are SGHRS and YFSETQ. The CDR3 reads CASSSPGGPASYEQYF.

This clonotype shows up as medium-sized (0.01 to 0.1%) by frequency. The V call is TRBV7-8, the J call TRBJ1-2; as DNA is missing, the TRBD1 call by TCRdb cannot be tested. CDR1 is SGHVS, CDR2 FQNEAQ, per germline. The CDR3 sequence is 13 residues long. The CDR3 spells CASSPGQFYGYTF.

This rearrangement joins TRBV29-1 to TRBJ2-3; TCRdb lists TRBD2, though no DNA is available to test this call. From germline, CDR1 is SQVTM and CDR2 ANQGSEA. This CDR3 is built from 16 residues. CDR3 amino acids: CSVELASGLSTDTQYF.

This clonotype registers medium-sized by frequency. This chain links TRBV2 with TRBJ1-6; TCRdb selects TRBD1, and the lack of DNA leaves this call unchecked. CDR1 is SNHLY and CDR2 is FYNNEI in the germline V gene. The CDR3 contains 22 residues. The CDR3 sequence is CASSRGYGTGNKHSTYNSPLHF.

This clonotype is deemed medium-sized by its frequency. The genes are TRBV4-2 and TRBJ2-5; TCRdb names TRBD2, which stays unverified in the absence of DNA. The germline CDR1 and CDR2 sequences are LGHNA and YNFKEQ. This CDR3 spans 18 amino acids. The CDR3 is CASSQSPAAGGLQETQYF.

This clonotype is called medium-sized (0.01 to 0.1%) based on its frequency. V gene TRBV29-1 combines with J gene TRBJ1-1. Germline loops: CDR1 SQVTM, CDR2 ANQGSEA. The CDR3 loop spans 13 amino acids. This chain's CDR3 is CSVHTGGETEAFF.

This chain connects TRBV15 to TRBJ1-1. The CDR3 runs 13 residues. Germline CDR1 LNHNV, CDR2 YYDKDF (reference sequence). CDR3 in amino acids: CATSSEGSTEAFF.

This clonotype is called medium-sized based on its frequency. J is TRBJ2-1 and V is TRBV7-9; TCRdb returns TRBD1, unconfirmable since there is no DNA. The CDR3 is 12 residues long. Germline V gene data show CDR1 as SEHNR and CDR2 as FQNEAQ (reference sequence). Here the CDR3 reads CASSYGPGQGFF. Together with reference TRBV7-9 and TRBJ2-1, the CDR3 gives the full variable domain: DTGVSQNPRHKITKRGQNVTFRCDPISEHNRLYWYRQTLGQGPEFLTYFQNEAQLEKSRLLSDRFSAERPKGSFSTLEIQRTEQGDSAMYLCASSYGPGQGFFGPGTRLTVL.

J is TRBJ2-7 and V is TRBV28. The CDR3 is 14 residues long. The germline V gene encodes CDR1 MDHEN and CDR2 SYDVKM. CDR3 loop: CASRIRDGTYEQYF. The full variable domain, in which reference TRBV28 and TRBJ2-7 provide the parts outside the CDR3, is DVKVTQSSRYLVKRTGEKVFLECVQDMDHENMFWYRQDPGLGLRLIYFSYDVKMKEKGDIPEGYSVSREKKERFSLILESASTNQTSMYLCASRIRDGTYEQYFGPGTRLTVT.

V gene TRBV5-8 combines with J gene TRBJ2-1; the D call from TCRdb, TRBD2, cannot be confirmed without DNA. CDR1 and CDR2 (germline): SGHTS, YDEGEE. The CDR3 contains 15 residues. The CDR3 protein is CASSFSGGIGNEQFF.

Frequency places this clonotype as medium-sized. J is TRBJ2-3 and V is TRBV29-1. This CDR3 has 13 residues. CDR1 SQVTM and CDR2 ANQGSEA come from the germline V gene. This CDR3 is CSVESGYTDTQYF.

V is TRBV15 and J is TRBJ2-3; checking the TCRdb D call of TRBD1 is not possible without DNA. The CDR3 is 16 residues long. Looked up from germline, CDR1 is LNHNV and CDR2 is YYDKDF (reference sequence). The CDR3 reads CATSSGSGPSTDTQYF.

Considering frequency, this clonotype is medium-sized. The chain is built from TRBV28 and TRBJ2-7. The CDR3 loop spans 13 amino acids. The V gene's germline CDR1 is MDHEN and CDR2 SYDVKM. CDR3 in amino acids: CASSLGDLDEQYF.

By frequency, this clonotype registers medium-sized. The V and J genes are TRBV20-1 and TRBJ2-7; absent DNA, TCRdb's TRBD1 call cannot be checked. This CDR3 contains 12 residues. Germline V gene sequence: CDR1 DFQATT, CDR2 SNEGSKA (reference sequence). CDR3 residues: CSAGTASYEQYF.

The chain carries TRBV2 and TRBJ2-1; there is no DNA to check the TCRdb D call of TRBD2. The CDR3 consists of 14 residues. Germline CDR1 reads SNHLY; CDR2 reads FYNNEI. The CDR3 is CASSVGSGKFEQFF.

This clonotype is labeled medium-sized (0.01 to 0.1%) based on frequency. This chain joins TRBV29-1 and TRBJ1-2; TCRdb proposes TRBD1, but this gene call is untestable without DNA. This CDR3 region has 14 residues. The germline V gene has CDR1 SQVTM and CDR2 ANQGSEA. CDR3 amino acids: CSVEVGATNYGYTF.

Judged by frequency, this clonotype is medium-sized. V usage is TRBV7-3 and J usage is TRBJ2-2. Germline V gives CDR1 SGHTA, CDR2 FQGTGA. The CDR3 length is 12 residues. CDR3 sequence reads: CASSENTGELFF.

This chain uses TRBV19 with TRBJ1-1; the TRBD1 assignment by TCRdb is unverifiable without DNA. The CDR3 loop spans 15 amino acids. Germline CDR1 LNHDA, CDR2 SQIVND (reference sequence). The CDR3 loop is CASRITRAGDTEAFF.